Detailed here is one T cell receptor (beta chain). Using immunoSEQ multiplex PCR, the repertoire was profiled, and TCRdb retains in-frame clones only, with some absent. The table has 70,000 to 80,000 clones, around 93% seen once. The source of the sample is a study of T cell changes during pregnancy in multiple sclerosis. The CDR3 consists of 14 residues. Trimming removed 4 bases from V and 8 bases from J; junction bases left unmatched: 1. Germline CDR1 is MNHEY and CDR2 is SVGAGI. The chain carries TRBV6-5 and TRBJ2-1, with 14 positions matching TRBD2. The receptor was isolated from a female donor with multiple sclerosis, enrolled in a pregnancy study. The sequenced sample was peripheral blood, obtained in the first trimester of pregnancy. DNA of the CDR3: TGTGCCAGCAGTTTGGGACTAGCGGGGGATGAGCAGTTCTTC. Protein product: CASSLGLAGDEQFF.